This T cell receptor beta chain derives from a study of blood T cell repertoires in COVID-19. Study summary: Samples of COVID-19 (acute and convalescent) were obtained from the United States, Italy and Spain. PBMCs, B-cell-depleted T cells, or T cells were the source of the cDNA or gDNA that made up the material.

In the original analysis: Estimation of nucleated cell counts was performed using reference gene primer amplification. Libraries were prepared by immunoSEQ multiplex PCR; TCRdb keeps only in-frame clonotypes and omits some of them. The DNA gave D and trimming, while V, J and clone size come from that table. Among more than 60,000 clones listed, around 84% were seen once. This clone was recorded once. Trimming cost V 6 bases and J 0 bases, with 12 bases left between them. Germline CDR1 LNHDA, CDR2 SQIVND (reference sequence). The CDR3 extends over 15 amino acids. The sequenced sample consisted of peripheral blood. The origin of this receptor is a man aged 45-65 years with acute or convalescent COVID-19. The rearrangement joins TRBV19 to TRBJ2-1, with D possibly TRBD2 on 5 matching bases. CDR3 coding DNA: TGTGCCAGTAGGCAACTGGGGAGCTCCTACAATGAGCAGTTCTTC. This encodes CASRQLGSSYNEQFF.